The clone carrying this T cell receptor (beta chain) came up a few times. No antigen is known for it. The data were taken from a study of human T cells and chemical hapten exposure. Study-level information: Each week of the roughly 25-week study, patients had diphenylcyclopropenone applied to the scalp. The patient population, which was mostly female, had alopecia areata, totalis or universalis.

Via MiXCR, TCRdb re-called the RACE reads, giving one row per CDR3 protein. The sample includes around 340,000 distinct CDR3 sequences, about 7% seen only once; the top ten take around 8.4%. General study points: There was no change with DPC sensitization in TCRs above 1 in 1000 frequency.

Time point denoted: patch test 1, 2 weeks after DPC sensitization. The treatment: therapeutic diphenylcyclopropenone sensitization with weekly scalp DPC. Germline V gene sequence: CDR1 MNHEY, CDR2 SVGEGT. The CDR3 is 15 residues long. Deletions cut 3 bases from V and 7 bases from J, with 15 bases between. The chain recombines TRBV6-2 or TRBV6-3 with TRBJ1-4, with D unclear. The source of this sequence is a woman aged 18-29 years with alopecia areata. Some clones in this sample may be carry-over from other donors' samples. The sample was whole blood, taken in connection with sensitization to the hapten diphenylcyclopropenone (DPC). The CDR3 DNA reads TGTGCCAGCAGTTATCCCCGGACTAAGGGTGAAAAACTGTTTTTT. Translation gives CASSYPRTKGEKLFF.